This paragraph covers one TCR beta chain sequence. This receptor's antigen is unknown. No base-level quality is on record; no much larger clone is a single base apart. TCRbeta CDR3 regions were amplified from genomic DNA by means of the immunoSEQ Assay, a bias-controlled multiplex PCR. Concerning the study's data processing: The number of nucleated cells in each sample was estimated from the amplification of reference gene primers within the assay. To quantify the absolute abundance of each unique TCRbeta CDR3 rearrangement, sequence reads were collapsed and filtered. For each sample, productive Simpson clonality was calculated as the square root of Simpson's diversity index across productive rearrangements. The clones in this table, taken by TCRdb from immuneACCESS, are in-frame only. Not every clone is retained; where verified, under half of the shortfall comes from an unresolved V gene, and the cause of the rest is unknown. V, J and clone size were drawn from that table, and D and trimming were deduced from the DNA. The sample table lists roughly 70,000 clones, about 90% of them with a count of one. The top ten clones comprise 7% to 9% of the sample.

This sample is drawn from a study of blood T cell repertoires in COVID-19 (dated by TCRdb to the early 2020s). Regarding the study in general: Samples covering the acute and convalescent phases of COVID-19 were provided by collaborators in the United States, Italy and Spain. The material from the prospective study consisted of cDNA or gDNA derived from T cells, B-cell-depleted T cells, or PBMCs. Subjects who had been exposed to COVID-19, were actively infected with it, or had recovered from it provided the deeply sampled blood TCRbeta repertoires that made up the dataset. The repertoires were made available in a free public database intended to serve as a resource for research on the immune response to SARS-CoV-2. Samples were obtained from the ongoing ImmuneRACE study (first 160 participants) and from about 1,300 subjects provided by 6 global collaborators. A de-identified subject ID, COVID-19 status, age in years and sex were almost always included in the sample metadata. Where available, HLA class I and class II types were taken from metadata supplied by the sample provider and were not determined by assay-based typing.

The paper as a whole reports these results and caveats: Clinical and demographic metadata were provided uncurated, with the amount varying by source and participant.

Taken from cysteine to phenylalanine, the CDR3 has 16 residues. The only DNA kept is the CDR3, 48 bases in frame from the first base. The germline ends are 20 bases apart after V is trimmed by 3 bases and J by 5 bases. From a lookup of the germline V gene, CDR1 and CDR2 are SGDLS and YYNGEE. Collaborating institutions collected whole blood in K2EDTA tubes following their own protocols. Collaborator samples were shipped for TCRbeta analysis as frozen whole blood, isolated PBMCs, or DNA extracted from either sample type. This TCR came from a human donor in a cohort sampled during active COVID-19. The V and J genes are TRBV9 and TRBJ1-2; the D segment could be TRBD1, given 6 matching bases. Sequenced sample: peripheral blood. The nucleotides read TGTGCCAGCAGCGCACCAACCGGGACATCATTTTATGGCTACACCTTC. The encoded protein is CASSAPTGTSFYGYTF. The CDR3 plus the reference TRBV9 and TRBJ1-2 genes for the other parts give the full variable domain: DSGVTQTPKHLITATGQRVTLRCSPRSGDLSVYWYQQSLDQGLQFLIQYYNGEERAKGNILERFSAQQFPDLHSELNLSSLELGDSALYFCASSAPTGTSFYGYTFGSGTRLTVV.